What follows are 24 T cell receptor beta chains derived from one specimen sequenced in a study of CD8 T cells in Susac syndrome. Reverse transcription of about 0.5 to 1 ug RNA was carried out with random hexamers. TCRdb redid the calling of the immunoSEQ multiplex PCR reads with MiXCR, one entry per CDR3 protein. This table has 200,000 or so distinct CDR3 sequences, 80% to 95% appearing once. Sequences were obtained from CD8+ T cells from PBMCs. These receptors were collected from a human donor with multiple sclerosis.

The gene calls are TRBV7-9 and TRBJ2-1; TRBD2 is a possible D gene (5 bases). The V end was cut by 1 base, the J end by 0 bases, with 16 bases between. The germline CDR1 and CDR2 sequences are SEHNR and FQNEAQ (reference sequence). The CDR3 covers 18 residues. The CDR3 here is CASSLGWASPPSYNEQFF. CDR3 nucleotide sequence: TGTGCCAGCAGCTTAGGGTGGGCTAGCCCTCCCTCCTACAATGAGCAGTTCTTC.

The V gene is TRBV3-1, the J gene TRBJ2-1, with D perhaps TRBD2 (6 bases). Germline V CDR1 and CDR2: LGHDT, YNNKEL (reference sequence). V was clipped by 9 bases and J by 6 bases, with 27 bases between them. There are 17 residues in the CDR3. The CDR3 is CASSGTAESRAFNEQFF. The CDR3 bases are TGTGCCAGTTCCGGGACTGCCGAATCCAGAGCCTTCAATGAGCAGTTCTTC.

V is TRBV3-1 and J is TRBJ2-7; D might be TRBD2 (5 bases). Per the germline V gene, CDR1 is LGHDT and CDR2 is YNNKEL (reference sequence). The CDR3 is 14 residues long. V shed 3 bases and J shed 4 bases, with 13 bases lying between them. In DNA, the CDR3 is TGTGCCAGCAGCCACGCCCTAGGAGGTTACGAGCAGTACTTC. Translating gives CASSHALGGYEQYF.

The J gene is TRBJ2-5, the V gene TRBV20-1; a possible D gene is TRBD2 (7 bases). The length of the CDR3 is 16 residues. The germline gives CDR1 DFQATT, CDR2 SNEGSKA (reference sequence). The ends were cut back, 4 bases at V and 4 bases at J, with 22 bases in the middle. The CDR3 loop reads CSAILWGGRLRETQYF. The CDR3, as DNA: TGCAGTGCTATACTCTGGGGGGGCCGCCTAAGAGAGACCCAGTACTTC.

This clonotype was found once. The V and J genes are TRBV29-1 and TRBJ2-5; tentatively, D is TRBD1 or TRBD2 (5 bases each). There are 12 residues in the CDR3. CDR1 SQVTM and CDR2 ANQGSEA come from the germline V gene. Trimming shortened V by 5 bases and J by 3 bases, and 10 bases separated the two germline ends. The CDR3 nucleotides are TGCAGCGTTCCCTTGGGGGAAGAGACCCAGTACTTC. Protein: CSVPLGEETQYF.

The V and J genes are TRBV9 and TRBJ1-1, with 7 bases matching TRBD1. V gave up 5 bases and J gave up 0 bases; unmatched junction bases: 4. The CDR3 sequence is 14 residues long. Per the germline V gene, CDR1 is SGDLS and CDR2 is YYNGEE. CDR3 loop: CASSSGQVNTEAFF. Here the CDR3 DNA reads TGTGCCAGCAGTTCAGGACAGGTGAACACTGAAGCTTTCTTT.

The J gene is TRBJ2-2, the V gene TRBV7-6; D unclear. The V and J ends lost 0 bases and 7 bases respectively, with 15 bases between them. Germline CDR1 SGHVS, CDR2 FNYEAQ. The CDR3 totals 16 residues. The CDR3 is CASSLAPPSVGGELFF. The CDR3 nucleotides are TGTGCCAGCAGCTTAGCGCCCCCCTCTGTCGGCGGGGAGCTGTTTTTT.

The chain carries TRBV7-9 and TRBJ1-1; TRBD1 might be the D (5 bases). The germline CDR1 and CDR2 sequences are SEHNR and FQNEAQ (reference sequence). The V end lost 0 bases, the J end lost 4 bases, and 18 bases lay between the germline ends. The CDR3 totals 17 residues. The DNA for the CDR3 is TGTGCCAGCAGCTTAGCTATGGGCAGCCCGGGGCTCACTGAAGCTTTCTTT. The encoded protein is CASSLAMGSPGLTEAFF.

This chain uses TRBV12-3 or TRBV12-4 with TRBJ2-7; D is possibly TRBD2 (5 bases). CDR3 length equals 14 residues. Trimming cost V 4 bases and J 4 bases, with 14 bases left between them. CDR3 sequence reads: CASSSARPGYEQYF. In DNA form, the CDR3 reads TGTGCCAGCAGTTCCGCAAGACCGGGGTACGAGCAGTACTTC.

V gene TRBV6-8 combines with J gene TRBJ2-1; no clear D gene. The CDR3 runs to 14 residues. Germline V lookup: CDR1 MNHGY, CDR2 SAAAGT. V shed 6 bases and J shed 8 bases, with 17 bases lying between them. In DNA, the CDR3 is TGTGCCAGCAGGTACCCCCTAGATAAAGATGAGCAGTTCTTC. It encodes CASRYPLDKDEQFF.

This sequence joins TRBV30 and TRBJ2-7, with D maybe TRBD1 (6 bases). Germline V gene data show CDR1 as GTSNPN and CDR2 as SVGIG (reference sequence). Between the trimmed V and J ends, which lost 3 bases and 5 bases, there was a span of 14 bases. CDR3 length equals 13 residues. CDR3 region: CAWSDDRSDEQYF. Written as DNA, the CDR3 is TGTGCCTGGAGCGATGACAGGAGCGACGAGCAGTACTTC. Complete variable domain (other parts from reference TRBV30 and TRBJ2-7): SQTIHQWPATLVQPVGSPLSLECTVEGTSNPNLYWYRQAAGRGLQLLFYSVGIGQISSEVPQNLSASRPQDRQFILSSKKLLLSDSGFYLCAWSDDRSDEQYFGPGTRLTVT.

This sequence joins TRBV19 and TRBJ2-1; D might be TRBD2 (6 bases). The CDR3 has 14 residues. Germline V gene data show CDR1 as LNHDA and CDR2 as SQIVND (reference sequence). Trimming pared 3 bases from V and 7 bases from J, leaving 13 bases between. CDR3 in amino acids: CASSIFRGRNEQFF. CDR3 DNA: TGTGCCAGTAGTATCTTTCGTGGGAGGAATGAGCAGTTCTTC. Using reference TRBV19 and TRBJ2-1 for the parts outside the CDR3, the full variable domain is DGGITQSPKYLFRKEGQNVTLSCEQNLNHDAMYWYRQDPGQGLRLIYYSQIVNDFQKGDIAEGYSVSREKKESFPLTVTSAQKNPTAFYLCASSIFRGRNEQFFGPGTRLTVL.

The chain couples TRBV18 to TRBJ2-1; unclear D gene. V lost 0 bases to trimming and J lost 4 bases, with 10 bases between them. The length of the CDR3 is 15 residues. Germline V gene sequence: CDR1 KGHSH, CDR2 LQKENI. CDR3 sequence: CASSPPSFTYNEQFF. As DNA, the CDR3 is TGTGCCAGCTCACCACCGTCTTTCACTTACAATGAGCAGTTCTTC.

This chain links TRBV7-9 with TRBJ2-2, with 10 bases that match TRBD2. V gave up 7 bases and J gave up 5 bases; unmatched junction bases: 10. This CDR3 region has 16 residues. CDR1 is SEHNR and CDR2 is FQNEAQ in the germline V gene (reference sequence). DNA for the CDR3: TGTGCCAGCACCCCCCGAGCGGGGGGGCAGACCGGGGAGCTGTTTTTT. Translation gives CASTPRAGGQTGELFF.

The chain couples TRBV9 to TRBJ2-1; D assignment may be TRBD1 or TRBD2 (5 bases each). The CDR3 totals 16 residues. Trimming cost V 2 bases and J 0 bases, with 12 bases left between them. Per the germline V gene, CDR1 is SGDLS and CDR2 is YYNGEE. The CDR3 coding sequence is TGTGCCAGCAGCGTTCAGTGGGGGAGCTCCTACAATGAGCAGTTCTTC. Its protein is CASSVQWGSSYNEQFF.

J is TRBJ1-1 and V is TRBV19, with 7 bases aligning to TRBD1. Losses at the gene ends were 8 bases for V and 5 bases for J; bases not matched to a gene: 5. The CDR3 spans 12 residues. CDR1 LNHDA and CDR2 SQIVND come from the germline V gene (reference sequence). In DNA, the CDR3 is TGTGCCAGTTCTCACAGGGGAACTGAAGCTTTCTTT. Translation: CASSHRGTEAFF. Based on the CDR3 plus reference TRBV19 and TRBJ1-1, the full variable domain is DGGITQSPKYLFRKEGQNVTLSCEQNLNHDAMYWYRQDPGQGLRLIYYSQIVNDFQKGDIAEGYSVSREKKESFPLTVTSAQKNPTAFYLCASSHRGTEAFFGQGTRLTVV.

This clonotype was seen only a few times. The J gene is TRBJ2-7, the V gene TRBV12-3 or TRBV12-4; D perhaps matches TRBD1 (6 bases). The V end was cut by 6 bases, the J end by 11 bases, with 14 bases between. The CDR3 extends over 11 amino acids. CDR3 DNA sequence: TGTGCCAGCAGAGGTACAGGGAACAAGTACTTC. It yields the protein CASRGTGNKYF.

J is TRBJ2-7 and V is TRBV27; 11 bases map to TRBD2. The CDR3 extends over 14 amino acids. V shed 6 bases, J shed 2 bases, and the junction held 3 bases outside the gene matches. The germline CDR1 and CDR2 sequences are MNHEY and SMNVEV (reference sequence). CDR3 residues: CASRTSGVPYEQYF. The CDR3 DNA follows: TGTGCCAGCAGGACTAGCGGGGTCCCCTACGAGCAGTACTTC.

The chain is built from TRBV5-1 and TRBJ1-2; 12 nucleotides line up with TRBD1. Germline CDR1 SGHRS, CDR2 YFSETQ. With V trimmed by 0 bases and J by 7 bases, 7 bases remained unmatched. CDR3 length: 16 residues. The CDR3 region is CASSLEGTGGLGGYTF. The CDR3 DNA reads as TGCGCCAGCAGCTTGGAAGGGACAGGGGGCCTAGGTGGCTACACCTTC.

V gene TRBV6-2 or TRBV6-3 combines with J gene TRBJ2-7; 8 positions match TRBD1. The length of the CDR3 is 15 residues. Germline CDR1 MNHEY, CDR2 SVGEGT. Trimming removed 6 bases from V and 3 bases from J; junction bases left unmatched: 10. CDR3: CASRHDRGRFYEQYF. As DNA, the CDR3 is TGTGCCAGCAGGCACGACAGGGGTCGGTTCTACGAGCAGTACTTC.

The V and J genes are TRBV7-8 and TRBJ2-1, with 15 positions matching TRBD2. This CDR3 has 17 amino acids. Germline assignment: CDR1 SGHVS and CDR2 FQNEAQ. V gave up 5 bases and J gave up 3 bases; unmatched junction bases: 5. CDR3 sequence: CASSIGLAGGIYNEQFF. The CDR3 DNA sequence: TGTGCCAGCAGCATCGGACTAGCGGGGGGGATCTACAATGAGCAGTTCTTC.

The chain is built from TRBV4-1 and TRBJ2-4; D perhaps matches TRBD2 (5 bases). Trimming pared 2 bases from V and 6 bases from J, leaving 11 bases between. In germline, CDR1 is MGHRA, CDR2 YSYEKL. The CDR3 loop spans 14 amino acids. The DNA for the CDR3 is TGCGCCAGCAGCCAACCCCGGGAAGGAAACATTCAGTACTTC. Translation: CASSQPREGNIQYF.

The V and J genes are TRBV3-1 and TRBJ2-1; 13 nucleotides agree with TRBD2. V gave up 0 bases and J gave up 0 bases; unmatched junction bases: 11. The CDR3 spans 21 residues. CDR1 is LGHDT, CDR2 YNNKEL, per germline (reference sequence). The CDR3 DNA follows: TGTGCCAGCAGCCAAGACCTACTAGCGGGAGGGCCTACGCTCTCCTACAATGAGCAGTTCTTC. Amino acids: CASSQDLLAGGPTLSYNEQFF.

The J gene is TRBJ1-1, the V gene TRBV29-1; D may be TRBD1 (6 bases). This CDR3 comprises 15 residues. Deletions cut 4 bases from V and 7 bases from J, with 22 bases between. Germline CDR1 reads SQVTM; CDR2 reads ANQGSEA. CDR3 in amino acids: CSVVIGGGALSEAFF. The CDR3 nucleotides are TGCAGCGTTGTAATAGGCGGGGGCGCGTTAAGTGAAGCTTTCTTT.